The TCR beta chain under discussion was sequenced for a study of tumor-infiltrating lymphocytes in primary liver carcinoma. At the level of the study: The patients presented with primary liver carcinoma, which was managed through surgical resection. Findings and caveats of the study: Tumor-adjacent and tumor-blood pairs overlapped less than tumor region pairs did. The samples were not sorted (they were bulk), so CD4+ and CD8+ repertoires were not compared. The 250 largest clones made up significantly more of tumor than blood repertoires (p = 0.039).

The authors made TCR beta cDNA from 400 to 550 ng total RNA with a constant-region primer. Sequencing libraries for TCR beta derived from three nested multiplex PCR rounds that used slightly modified ARM-PCR. Primers for the first two PCR rounds were TRBV1-TRBV30 forward primers and a C-beta reverse primer (around 10 cycles per round). From the multiplex PCR reads, TCRdb called clonotypes with MiXCR, one entry per CDR3 protein. The sample has more than 150,000 distinct CDR3 sequences; about 60% are singletons. This clonotype has only one observation. Its target is unknown. Blood RNA originated from unsorted whole blood, with germline DNA additionally extracted. The CDR3 runs 15 residues. Germline CDR1 is MDHEN and CDR2 is SYDVKM. V was clipped by 7 bases and J by 4 bases, with 14 bases between them.

The sequencing sample was made of peripheral blood. The J gene is TRBJ2-6, the V gene TRBV28; D uncertain. The source is a middle-aged man with primary liver carcinoma and hepatitis B virus infection. This CDR3 is CASTSLMAGANVLTF. CDR3 nucleotide sequence: TGTGCCAGCACCTCTTTGATGGCGGGGGCCAACGTCCTGACTTTC.